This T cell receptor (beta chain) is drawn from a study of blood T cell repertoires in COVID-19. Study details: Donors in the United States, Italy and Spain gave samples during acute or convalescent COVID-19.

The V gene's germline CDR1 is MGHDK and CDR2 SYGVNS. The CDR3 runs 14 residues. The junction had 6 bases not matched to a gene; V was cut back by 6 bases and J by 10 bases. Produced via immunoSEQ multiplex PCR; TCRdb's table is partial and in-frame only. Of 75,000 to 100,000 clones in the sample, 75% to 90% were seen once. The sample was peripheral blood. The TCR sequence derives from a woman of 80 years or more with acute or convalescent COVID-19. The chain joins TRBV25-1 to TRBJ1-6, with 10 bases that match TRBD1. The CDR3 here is CASRERDRGSPLHF. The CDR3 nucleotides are TGTGCCAGCAGGGAGCGGGACAGGGGATCACCCCTCCACTTT.